The 29 T cell receptor beta chains below all came from one sample that was sequenced in a study of T-cell memory formation after mild COVID-19. TCRdb re-derived calls from the 5' RACE reads in MiXCR, one entry per CDR3 protein. The repertoire consists of hundreds of thousands of distinct CDR3 sequences, with roughly 17% occurring once and the leading ten covering approximately 12%. The sample taken for sequencing was PBMCs or a T cell subset sorted from them (not recorded which). Source of these receptors: an adult woman who had mild COVID-19 (a few samples of this study predate the infection). Cell type and time point are not known.

The chain combines TRBV15 with TRBJ2-7, with D perhaps assigned TRBD1 or TRBD2 (5 bases each). CDR3 length: 15 amino acids. The germline V and J ends were trimmed by 5 bases and 7 bases, with 21 bases remaining between them. Germline CDR1 and CDR2: LNHNV and YYDKDF (reference sequence). CDR3 bases: TGTGCCACCAGCCCCCCGGGACGGTCGCCCCGGGAGCAGTACTTC. Its protein product is CATSPPGRSPREQYF.

The chain employs TRBV2 and TRBJ1-2; 7 bases fit TRBD1. V lost 6 bases to trimming and J lost 7 bases; unmatched junction nucleotides: 17. The CDR3 length is 16 residues. CDR1 is SNHLY, CDR2 FYNNEI, per germline. CDR3 sequence reads: CASRPPGGPLGGGYTF. The CDR3 nucleotides read TGTGCCAGCAGACCCCCAGGGGGGCCGCTGGGGGGTGGCTACACCTTC.

The J gene is TRBJ1-4, the V gene TRBV4-3; 7 bases align to TRBD1. Germline CDR1 is LGHNA and CDR2 is YSLEER. The CDR3 contains 18 residues. The J segment lost 2 bases and the V segment lost 3 bases, leaving 12 bases of the junction unmatched. As DNA, the CDR3 is TGCGCCAGCAGCCAGATTAGTGTCACAGGGGTGACTAATGAAAAACTGTTTTTT. Residues: CASSQISVTGVTNEKLFF.

This clonotype was seen a few times. The rearrangement links TRBV5-1 to TRBJ2-7; D not resolved. Trimming left V 2 bases short and J 0 bases short, with 12 bases between. The CDR3 has 15 amino acids. Germline V gene sequence: CDR1 SGHRS, CDR2 YFSETQ. The CDR3 sequence: CASSLWEGSSYEQYF. DNA of the CDR3: TGCGCCAGCAGCTTATGGGAAGGGTCCTCCTACGAGCAGTACTTC.

The chain recombines TRBV12-3 or TRBV12-4 with TRBJ2-7; D is possibly TRBD2 (5 bases). The ends were cut back, 2 bases at V and 1 base at J, with 12 bases in the middle. The CDR3 spans 15 residues. CDR3 coding DNA: TGTGCCAGCAGTTTACTCGGGGTTACATCCTACGAGCAGTACTTC. This encodes CASSLLGVTSYEQYF.

The V and J genes are TRBV12-3 or TRBV12-4 and TRBJ2-7; D is unresolved. The V end lost 3 bases, the J end lost 2 bases, and 8 bases lay between the germline ends. There are 13 residues in the CDR3. CDR3 residues: CASSLNSPYEQYF. CDR3 nucleotides: TGTGCCAGCAGTTTGAACAGCCCCTACGAGCAGTACTTC.

In its sample, this clonotype was seen a few times. The chain uses TRBV5-1 and TRBJ1-1; 9 nucleotides match TRBD1. The V gene end was trimmed by 1 base and the J gene end by 1 base; junction bases not matched to a gene: 11. Germline V gene sequence: CDR1 SGHRS, CDR2 YFSETQ. This CDR3 contains 18 residues. The CDR3 loop is CASSLNPRDRAPNTEAFF. The CDR3 DNA reads TGCGCCAGCAGCTTGAACCCCCGGGACAGGGCCCCGAACACTGAAGCTTTCTTT. The complete variable domain, with remaining parts taken from reference TRBV5-1 and TRBJ1-1, reads KAGVTQTPRYLIKTRGQQVTLSCSPISGHRSVSWYQQTPGQGLQFLFEYFSETQRNKGNFPGRFSGRQFSNSRSEMNVSTLELGDSALYLCASSLNPRDRAPNTEAFFGQGTRLTVV.

The chain joins TRBV29-1 to TRBJ2-5, with D tentatively TRBD2 (5 bases). The CDR3 consists of 17 residues. Trimming removed 1 base at V and 1 base at J, with 19 bases between. Germline V gives CDR1 SQVTM, CDR2 ANQGSEA. The CDR3 is CSVEVGHGRRTQETQYF. The CDR3 nucleotides read TGCAGCGTTGAAGTGGGCCACGGCCGGAGGACCCAAGAGACCCAGTACTTC. Using reference TRBV29-1 and TRBJ2-5 for the parts outside the CDR3, the full variable domain is SAVISQKPSRDICQRGTSLTIQCQVDSQVTMMFWYRQQPGQSLTLIATANQGSEATYESGFVIDKFPISRPNLTFSTLTVSNMSPEDSSIYLCSVEVGHGRRTQETQYFGPGTRLLVL.

The chain joins TRBV15 to TRBJ1-1, with D possibly matching TRBD1 (5 bases). Trimming took off 3 bases at V and 1 base at J, with 12 bases between the two ends. CDR1 and CDR2 (germline): LNHNV, YYDKDF (reference sequence). This CDR3 has 15 residues. This chain's CDR3 is CATSRVDSENTEAFF. CDR3 bases: TGTGCCACCAGCAGGGTAGACAGCGAGAACACTGAAGCTTTCTTT. The entire variable domain, with the rest obtained from reference TRBV15 and TRBJ1-1, is as follows: DAMVIQNPRYQVTQFGKPVTLSCSQTLNHNVMYWYQQKSSQAPKLLFHYYDKDFNNEADTPDNFQSRRPNTSFCFLDIRSPGLGDTAMYLCATSRVDSENTEAFFGQGTRLTVV.

This clonotype was picked up a small number of times. The rearrangement joins TRBV2 to TRBJ2-5; the match to TRBD2 covers 11 bases. CDR1 is SNHLY and CDR2 is FYNNEI in the germline V gene. The CDR3 is 15 amino acids. V dropped 9 bases and J dropped 5; count of bases not matched to a gene: 11. The CDR3 nucleotides are TGTGCCAGTGACACTAGCGGGAGAGGAGGGGAGACCCAGTACTTC. Protein sequence: CASDTSGRGGETQYF.

V usage is TRBV9 and J usage is TRBJ1-5; D may be TRBD1 (5 bases). Germline values: CDR1 SGDLS, CDR2 YYNGEE. The length of the CDR3 is 16 residues. Trimming left V 4 bases short and J 1 base short, with 15 bases between. This CDR3 reads CASSPGGRDSNQPQHF. The DNA for the CDR3 is TGTGCCAGCAGCCCCGGGGGGAGGGACAGCAATCAGCCCCAGCATTTT.

This clonotype occurred many times. The chain is built from TRBV3-1 and TRBJ2-1; D call uncertain. The germline V and J ends were trimmed by 6 bases and 4 bases, with 4 bases remaining between them. Germline loops: CDR1 LGHDT, CDR2 YNNKEL (reference sequence). The CDR3 has 11 amino acids. CDR3 DNA sequence: TGTGCCAGCAGTCGTTACAATGAGCAGTTCTTC. This translates into CASSRYNEQFF.

This clonotype was detected only a few times. The chain links TRBV7-9 to TRBJ2-2, with D possibly matching TRBD2 (6 bases). Germline-derived CDR1 and CDR2 are SEHNR and FQNEAQ (reference sequence). V lost 5 bases to trimming and J lost 1 base, with 11 bases between them. The CDR3 covers 15 residues. DNA of the CDR3: TGTGCCAGCAGCCGATATAGCGGGAACACCGGGGAGCTGTTTTTT. It codes for CASSRYSGNTGELFF.

This clonotype was seen a few times. J is TRBJ2-1 and V is TRBV20-1; either TRBD1 or TRBD2 may fit D (5 bases each). The V and J ends lost 0 bases and 0 bases respectively, with 15 bases between them. From germline, CDR1 is DFQATT and CDR2 SNEGSKA (reference sequence). The CDR3 contains 17 residues. In nucleotides, the CDR3 is TGCAGTGCTAGAGATCAGGGAGCGGAAGTCTCCTACAATGAGCAGTTCTTC. Residues: CSARDQGAEVSYNEQFF.

The chain has TRBV11-2 and TRBJ1-1; D is ambiguous. Germline assignment: CDR1 SGHAT and CDR2 FQNNGV. The CDR3 covers 17 residues. Trimming removed 1 base from V and 1 base from J, with 16 bases in between. The CDR3 sequence: CASSLAPWLGRNTEAFF. In DNA form, the CDR3 reads TGTGCCAGCAGCTTAGCCCCATGGCTCGGAAGGAACACTGAAGCTTTCTTT.

This clonotype appeared a few times. The gene calls are TRBV29-1 and TRBJ2-2; tentative D call: TRBD2 (6 bases). V was pared by 7 bases and J by 4 bases, with 10 bases between. The CDR3 consists of 12 residues. Germline loops: CDR1 SQVTM, CDR2 ANQGSEA. The CDR3: CSAREPTGELFF. DNA for the CDR3: TGCAGCGCCCGGGAGCCCACCGGGGAGCTGTTTTTT.

Only a few counts were recorded for this clonotype. The chain carries TRBV4-2 and TRBJ2-1, with 13 bases identical to TRBD2. Germline CDR1 is LGHNA and CDR2 is YNFKEQ. This CDR3 has 13 amino acids. J lost 15 bases, V lost 4 bases, and 6 bases had no gene match. CDR3 amino acids: CASSRGLAGHGFF. For the CDR3, the DNA is TGTGCCAGCAGCCGGGGACTAGCGGGGCATGGGTTCTTC.

Ten or more counts support this clonotype. V usage is TRBV29-1 and J usage is TRBJ2-2, with 7 bases matching TRBD1. V lost 7 bases and J lost 6; bases outside the gene matches: 5. The length of the CDR3 is 12 residues. Germline CDR1 and CDR2: SQVTM and ANQGSEA. CDR3 in amino acids: CSATQGAGELFF. The CDR3, as DNA: TGCAGCGCTACCCAGGGGGCCGGGGAGCTGTTTTTT.

There are a few counts of this clonotype. This chain joins TRBV24-1 and TRBJ2-1; the match to TRBD2 covers 11 bases. CDR3 size: 17 residues. V gave up 4 bases and J gave up 5 bases; unmatched junction bases: 9. Germline CDR1 is KGHDR and CDR2 is SFDVKD. CDR3 in amino acids: CATSDPSGTSGNNEQFF. In DNA form, the CDR3 reads TGTGCCACCAGTGACCCATCCGGGACTAGCGGAAACAATGAGCAGTTCTTC.

This clonotype was seen a few times. The CDR3 DNA follows: TGTGCCAGCAGCTTAACGGGACTAGCGGGGTATAATGAGCAGTTCTTC. Amino acid sequence: CASSLTGLAGYNEQFF. This chain connects TRBV7-3 to TRBJ2-1, with 13 bases matching TRBD2. Looked up from germline, CDR1 is SGHTA and CDR2 is FQGTGA. Germline trimming cut 0 bases from V and 7 bases from J; bases unmatched to any gene: 3. The length of the CDR3 is 16 residues.

This clonotype was counted between two and nine times. The chain employs TRBV6-2 or TRBV6-3 and TRBJ1-6; D uncertain. V gave up 2 bases and J gave up 10 bases, with 18 bases separating them. The CDR3 length is 16 residues. Germline-derived CDR1 and CDR2 are MNHEY and SVGEGT. The CDR3 coding sequence is TGTGCCAGCAGTTACGCCCCAACCGTCGGTGTGTCACCCCTCCACTTT. It translates to CASSYAPTVGVSPLHF.

The V call is TRBV5-1, the J call TRBJ2-2; D is undetermined. Trimming took 4 bases from V and 8 from J, leaving 9 bases between them. Looked up from germline, CDR1 is SGHRS and CDR2 is YFSETQ. The CDR3 is made up of 12 amino acids. CDR3 in amino acids: CASSALLGELFF. For the CDR3, the DNA is TGCGCCAGCAGCGCACTACTTGGGGAGCTGTTTTTT.

This chain links TRBV13 with TRBJ2-5, with 8 bases fitting TRBD1. This CDR3 is 15 amino acids long. Unmatched junction bases numbered 7, after V lost 5 bases and J lost 2 bases. The germline gives CDR1 PRHDT, CDR2 FYEKMQ (reference sequence). The CDR3 DNA follows: TGTGCCAGCAGCCTCACTTGGACAGGGCAAGAGACCCAGTACTTC. Translated: CASSLTWTGQETQYF. The full variable domain, its missing parts supplied by reference TRBV13 and TRBJ2-5, is AAGVIQSPRHLIKEKRETATLKCYPIPRHDTVYWYQQGPGQDPQFLISFYEKMQSDKGSIPDRFSAQQFSDYHSELNMSSLELGDSALYFCASSLTWTGQETQYFGPGTRLLVL.

For the CDR3, the DNA is TGCAGTGCTAGAGATCTCTGGGAGGCTAGCGGTGCTCAAGAGACCCAGTACTTC. Translating it yields CSARDLWEASGAQETQYF. The gene calls are TRBV20-1 and TRBJ2-5, with TRBD2 matching over 7 bases. J lost 2 bases, V lost 0 bases, and 15 bases had no gene match. The germline CDR1 and CDR2 sequences are DFQATT and SNEGSKA (reference sequence). This CDR3 is 18 amino acids long.

This clonotype occurred a few times. The genes are TRBV12-3 or TRBV12-4 and TRBJ2-2, with TRBD2 identical over 7 bases. This CDR3 spans 16 amino acids. The V and J ends lost 6 bases and 3 bases, in that order; junction bases with no gene match: 10. The CDR3 loop reads CASSLGGSSDTGELFF. The CDR3 DNA reads TGTGCCAGCAGCTTGGGCGGGAGCAGCGACACCGGGGAGCTGTTTTTT.

The chain links TRBV7-2 to TRBJ1-2; D is ambiguous. V was shortened by 5 bases and J by 4 bases, with 14 bases between the two germline ends. CDR1 and CDR2 (germline): SGHTA, FQGNSA. The CDR3 extends over 14 amino acids. CDR3 in amino acids: CASSTYREGYGYTF. DNA of the CDR3: TGTGCCAGCAGCACATATAGGGAGGGCTATGGCTACACCTTC.

The table lists this clonotype with a few counts. The J gene is TRBJ2-1, the V gene TRBV20-1, with 14 bases identical to TRBD2. With 6 bases clipped from V and 4 bases from J, the junction kept 2 bases outside the gene matches. The germline V gene has CDR1 DFQATT and CDR2 SNEGSKA (reference sequence). The CDR3 extends over 14 amino acids. DNA of the CDR3: TGCAGTGCCCGACTAGCGGGGGGGTACAATGAGCAGTTCTTC. It yields the protein CSARLAGGYNEQFF.

V gene TRBV7-3 combines with J gene TRBJ2-5, with a tentative D call TRBD1 (5 bases). This CDR3 spans 14 amino acids. Germline CDR1 SGHTA, CDR2 FQGTGA. Trimming stripped 5 bases from V and 4 bases from J, with 14 bases between. The CDR3 coding sequence is TGTGCCAGCAGCCCAGACTCCCAGGGAGAGACCCAGTACTTC. The encoded protein is CASSPDSQGETQYF.

V gene TRBV6-2 or TRBV6-3 combines with J gene TRBJ2-7, with D perhaps matching TRBD2 (5 bases). The V end lost 7 bases, the J end lost 4 bases, and 14 bases lay between the germline ends. Germline V lookup: CDR1 MNHEY, CDR2 SVGEGT. The length of the CDR3 is 13 residues. Here the CDR3 DNA reads TGTGCCAGCACCAAACTAGAGTTTTACGAGCAGTACTTC. Translation: CASTKLEFYEQYF.